Listed below are T cell receptor beta chains from one sample, sequenced in a study of T cell responses to AZD1222 COVID-19 vaccine. The method was immunoSEQ multiplex PCR; TCRdb's version includes in-frame clones alone and lacks a portion of them. The sample includes about 94,000 clones, 88% of them seen just once. This specimen was peripheral blood, taken 28 days after the second AZD1222 dose. All receptors derive from an adult who received the AZD1222 COVID-19 vaccine. The CDR3 runs from the conserved cysteine through the conserved F or W. The order of the fields is J gene, D gene, clone size, V gene, CDR3 DNA, CDR3 protein. D genes are given only for firm matches. Size is omitted from some rows. Given values are once, few, many or a class for expanded clones.

>TRBJ2-5|NA|NA|TRBV4-3
TGCGCCAGCAGCCAATCCGGCCGGCCATCCGAGACCCAGTACTTC
CASSQSGRPSETQYF
>TRBJ1-5|TRBD1|NA|TRBV6-1
TGTGCCAGCAGTTCAGGGGGCGAACAGCCCCAGCATTTT
CASSSGGEQPQHF
>TRBJ1-1|NA|NA|TRBV6-5
TGTGCCAGCAACGACGGACTAGTAATTAACACTGAAGCTTTCTTT
CASNDGLVINTEAFF
>TRBJ1-5|NA|NA|TRBV28
TGTGCCAGCAGCCGGGACGGGAATCAGCCCCAGCATTTT
CASSRDGNQPQHF
>TRBJ1-1|TRBD1|NA|TRBV27
TGTGCCAGCAGTTTAAGGACAGGGGGTCTCATGAACACTGAAGCTTTCTTT
CASSLRTGGLMNTEAFF
>TRBJ2-3|TRBD1|once|TRBV19
TGTGCCAGTAGTATAAGGGGAGGGGGACAGGGAGATACGCAGTATTTT
CASSIRGGGQGDTQYF
>TRBJ1-2|NA|NA|TRBV5-1
TGCGCCAGCAGCTTGGCCGTGTCGGGGGACTATGGCTACACCTTC
CASSLAVSGDYGYTF
>TRBJ2-2|TRBD2|few|TRBV4-3
TGCGCCAGCAGCCCGGGACTAGCGGTCACCGGGGAGCTGTTTTTT
CASSPGLAVTGELFF
>TRBJ1-2|NA|NA|TRBV4-1
TGCGCCAGCAGCCGCTTGGGCTATGGCTACACCTTC
CASSRLGYGYTF
>TRBJ2-3|NA|NA|TRBV2
TGTGCCAGCATAGGGGGCGGGGGAGATACGCAGTATTTT
CASIGGGGDTQYF
>TRBJ1-2|NA|NA|TRBV10-3
TGTGCCATCAGTGATTTTCCTGAGTCCACCGAAGGAGGCTACACCTTC
CAISDFPESTEGGYTF
>TRBJ2-2|NA|NA|TRBV6-5
TGTGCCAGCAGTCCCCCATTTACAGGCGGCGGGGAGCTGTTTTTT
CASSPPFTGGGELFF
>TRBJ1-1|NA|once|TRBV6-5
TGTGCCAGCAGTTACTCCGGCGGGGTGGCTGAAGCTTTCTTT
CASSYSGGVAEAFF
>TRBJ1-3|NA|NA|TRBV7-9
TGTGCCAGCAGCCCCCCCATGCGCACAGGCCCTGGAAACACCATATATTTT
CASSPPMRTGPGNTIYF
>TRBJ1-4|TRBD1|NA|TRBV5-1
TGCGCCAGCAGCCGACAGGGTTCAGCAACTAATGAAAAACTGTTTTTT
CASSRQGSATNEKLFF
>TRBJ1-1|NA|NA|TRBV5-4
TGTGCCAGCAGCCGGACGTCGGACACTGAAGCTTTCTTT
CASSRTSDTEAFF
>TRBJ2-1|NA|NA|TRBV10-2
TGCGCCAGCTGTTTTGCCGGGGCGGGCTCCTACAATGAGCAGTTCTTC
CASCFAGAGSYNEQFF
>TRBJ2-6|NA|NA|TRBV7-9
TGTGCCAGCGTATGGGCCTCTGGGGCCAACGTCCTGACTTTC
CASVWASGANVLTF